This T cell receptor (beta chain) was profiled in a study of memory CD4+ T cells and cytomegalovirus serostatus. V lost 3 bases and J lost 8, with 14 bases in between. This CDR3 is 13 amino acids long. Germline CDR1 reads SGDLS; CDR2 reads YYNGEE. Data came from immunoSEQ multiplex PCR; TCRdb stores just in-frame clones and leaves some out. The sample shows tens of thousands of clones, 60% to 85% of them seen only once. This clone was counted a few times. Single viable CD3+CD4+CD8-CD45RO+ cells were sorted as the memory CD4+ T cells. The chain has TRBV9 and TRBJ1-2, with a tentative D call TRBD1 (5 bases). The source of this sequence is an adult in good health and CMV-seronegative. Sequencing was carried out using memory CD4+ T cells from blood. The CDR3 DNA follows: TGTGCCAGCAGCGCAGGGAGGTCTTGGGGCTACACCTTC. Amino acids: CASSAGRSWGYTF.